The clone carrying this T cell receptor (beta chain) was seen at least ten times. The antigen remains undetermined. Diagnosis rested on symptoms, serum thyroxine and TRAb, thyroid ultrasound, and orbital computed tomography. Germline CDR1 and CDR2: LNHNV and YYDKDF (reference sequence). This CDR3 comprises 17 residues. J lost 4 bases, V lost 5 bases, and 15 bases had no gene match. This sample was included in a study of T cells in Graves' hyperthyroidism and ophthalmopathy. Whole-study results and caveats: Blood also held most thyroid clonotypes expanded beyond 0.001.

It was RNA transcripts that yielded the amplified TCR beta CDR3 regions. First-round RT-PCR with HTBI primers amplified the TCR CDR3 region. TCRdb itself ran the multiplex PCR reads through MiXCR, one entry per CDR3 protein. The sample holds around 450,000 distinct CDR3 sequences, roughly 13% seen once. This receptor was taken from a woman aged 18-29 years with Graves' hyperthyroidism. The specimen sequenced was blood. The chain joins TRBV15 to TRBJ2-5, with TRBD2 matching 8 bases. This CDR3 reads CATSPPGLVISRETQYF. CDR3 in DNA: TGTGCCACCAGCCCCCCGGGACTAGTTATTTCAAGAGAGACCCAGTACTTC.